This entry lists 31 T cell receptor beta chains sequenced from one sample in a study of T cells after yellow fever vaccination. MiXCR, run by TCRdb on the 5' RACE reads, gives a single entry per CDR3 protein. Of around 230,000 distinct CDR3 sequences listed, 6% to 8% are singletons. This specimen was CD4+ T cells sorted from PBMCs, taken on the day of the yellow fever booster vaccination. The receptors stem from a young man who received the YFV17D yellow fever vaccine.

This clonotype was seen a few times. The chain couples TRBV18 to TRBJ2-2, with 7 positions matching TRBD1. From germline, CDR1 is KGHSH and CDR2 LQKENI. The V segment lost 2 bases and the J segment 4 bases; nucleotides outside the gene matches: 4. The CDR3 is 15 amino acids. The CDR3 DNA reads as TGTGCCAGCTCACCAAATGACAGGGCCACCGGGGAGCTGTTTTTT. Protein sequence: CASSPNDRATGELFF.

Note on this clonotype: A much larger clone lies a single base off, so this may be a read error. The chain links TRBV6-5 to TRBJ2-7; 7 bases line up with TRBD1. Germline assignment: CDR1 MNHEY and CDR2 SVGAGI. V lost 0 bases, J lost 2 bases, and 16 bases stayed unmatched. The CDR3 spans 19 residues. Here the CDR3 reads CASSYSKMDRLTGTYEQYF. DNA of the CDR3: TGTGCCAGCAGTTACTCGAAAATGGACAGGCTGACGGGGACCTACGAGCAGTACTTC.

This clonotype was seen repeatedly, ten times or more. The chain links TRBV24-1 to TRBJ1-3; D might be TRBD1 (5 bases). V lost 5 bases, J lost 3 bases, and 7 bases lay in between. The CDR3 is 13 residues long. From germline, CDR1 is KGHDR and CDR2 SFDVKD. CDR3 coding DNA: TGTGCCACCAGTGTGACAGATGGAAACACCATATATTTT. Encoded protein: CATSVTDGNTIYF.

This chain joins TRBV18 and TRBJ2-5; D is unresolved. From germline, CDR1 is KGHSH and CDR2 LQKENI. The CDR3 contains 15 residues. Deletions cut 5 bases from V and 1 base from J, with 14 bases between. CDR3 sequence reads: CASSMTTGSQETQYF. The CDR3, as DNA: TGTGCCAGCTCAATGACGACTGGATCCCAAGAGACCCAGTACTTC. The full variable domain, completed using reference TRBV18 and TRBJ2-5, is NAGVMQNPRHLVRRRGQEARLRCSPMKGHSHVYWYRQLPEEGLKFMVYLQKENIIDESGMPKERFSAEFPKEGPSILRIQQVVRGDSAAYFCASSMTTGSQETQYFGPGTRLLVL.

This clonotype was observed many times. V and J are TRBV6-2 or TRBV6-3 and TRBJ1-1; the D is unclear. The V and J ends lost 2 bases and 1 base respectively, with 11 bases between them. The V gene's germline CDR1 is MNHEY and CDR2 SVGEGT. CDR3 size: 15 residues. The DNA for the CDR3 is TGTGCCAGCAGTTACCCGGAGGATAAGAACACTGAAGCTTTCTTT. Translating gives CASSYPEDKNTEAFF.

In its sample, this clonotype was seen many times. The DNA of the CDR3 is TGTGCCAGCTGCGTTTACTTTAGGGAAGAGCAGTACTTC. This sequence encodes CASCVYFREEQYF. The V call is TRBV7-8, the J call TRBJ2-7; no definite D call. V was cut by 8 bases and J by 7 bases, with 18 bases left in between. The CDR3 has 13 residues. Germline V gives CDR1 SGHVS, CDR2 FQNEAQ.

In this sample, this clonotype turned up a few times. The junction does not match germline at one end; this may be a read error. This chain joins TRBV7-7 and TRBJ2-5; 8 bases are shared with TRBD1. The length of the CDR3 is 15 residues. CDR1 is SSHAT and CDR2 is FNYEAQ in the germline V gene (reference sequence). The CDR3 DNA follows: TGTGCTAGCAGCCAGAGGACAGGGCCGCAAGAGACCCAGTACTTC. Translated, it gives CASSQRTGPQETQYF. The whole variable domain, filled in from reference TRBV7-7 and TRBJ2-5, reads GAGVSQSPRYKVTKRGQDVTLRCDPISSHATLYWYQQALGQGPEFLTYFNYEAQPDKSGLPSDRFSAERPEGSISTLTIQRTEQRDSAMYRCASSQRTGPQETQYFGPGTRLLVL.

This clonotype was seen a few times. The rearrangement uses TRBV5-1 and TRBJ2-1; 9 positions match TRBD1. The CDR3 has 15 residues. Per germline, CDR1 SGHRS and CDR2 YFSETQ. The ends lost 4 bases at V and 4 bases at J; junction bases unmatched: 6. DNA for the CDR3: TGCGCCAGCAGCCCACAGGGGGCCGCATACAATGAGCAGTTCTTC. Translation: CASSPQGAAYNEQFF.

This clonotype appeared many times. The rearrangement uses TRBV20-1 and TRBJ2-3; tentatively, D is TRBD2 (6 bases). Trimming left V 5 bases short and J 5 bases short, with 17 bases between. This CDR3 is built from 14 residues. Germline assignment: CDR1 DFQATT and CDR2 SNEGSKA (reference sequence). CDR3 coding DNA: TGCAGTGCTGAAATCCTCCGGGGGAGAGATACGCAGTATTTT. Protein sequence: CSAEILRGRDTQYF.

The CDR3 sequence: CASSLRTSGSFEQYF. The CDR3 DNA reads as TGTGCCAGCAGCCTTCGGACTAGCGGGAGTTTTGAGCAGTACTTC. The chain is built from TRBV5-6 and TRBJ2-7, with 13 bases lining up with TRBD2. The CDR3 sequence is 15 residues long. Germline CDR1 is SGHDT and CDR2 is YYEEEE. The V segment lost 4 bases and the J segment 7 bases; nucleotides outside the gene matches: 8.

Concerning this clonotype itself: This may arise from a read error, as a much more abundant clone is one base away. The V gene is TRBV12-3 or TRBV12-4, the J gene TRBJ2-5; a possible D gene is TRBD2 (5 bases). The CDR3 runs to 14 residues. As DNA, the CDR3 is TGTGCCAGCAGTTTAAGTCGGGGAAGGGAGATCCAGTACTTC. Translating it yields CASSLSRGREIQYF.

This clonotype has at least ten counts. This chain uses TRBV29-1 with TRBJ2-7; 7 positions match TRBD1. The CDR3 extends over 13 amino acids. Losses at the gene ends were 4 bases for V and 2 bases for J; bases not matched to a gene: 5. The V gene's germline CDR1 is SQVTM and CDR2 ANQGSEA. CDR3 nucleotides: TGCAGCGTTGGGACAGGTGGGACCTACGAGCAGTACTTC. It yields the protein CSVGTGGTYEQYF.

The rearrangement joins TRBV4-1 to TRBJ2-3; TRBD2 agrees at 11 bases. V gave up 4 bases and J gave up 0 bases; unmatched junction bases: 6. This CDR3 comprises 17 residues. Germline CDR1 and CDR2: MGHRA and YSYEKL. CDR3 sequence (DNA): TGCGCCAGCAGCCCCCTACTAGCGGGAGTTAGCACAGATACGCAGTATTTT. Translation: CASSPLLAGVSTDTQYF.

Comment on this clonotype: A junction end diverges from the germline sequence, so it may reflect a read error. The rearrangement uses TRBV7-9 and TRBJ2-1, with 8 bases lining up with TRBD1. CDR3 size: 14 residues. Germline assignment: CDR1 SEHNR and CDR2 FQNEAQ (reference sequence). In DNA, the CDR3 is TGTGCCGGCAGTGACAGGGGCGGGTACAATGAGCAGTTCTTC. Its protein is CAGSDRGGYNEQFF.

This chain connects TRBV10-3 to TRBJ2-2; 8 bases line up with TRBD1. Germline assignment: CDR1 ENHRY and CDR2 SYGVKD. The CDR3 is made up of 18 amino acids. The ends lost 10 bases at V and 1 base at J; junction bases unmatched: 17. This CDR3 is CATESGGASAMNTGELFF. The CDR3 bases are TGTGCCACGGAATCAGGGGGCGCTTCGGCCATGAACACCGGGGAGCTGTTTTTT.

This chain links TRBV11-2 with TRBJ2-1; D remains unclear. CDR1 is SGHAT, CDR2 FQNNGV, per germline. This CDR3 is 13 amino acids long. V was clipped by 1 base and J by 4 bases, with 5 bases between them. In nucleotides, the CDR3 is TGTGCCAGCAGCTTAGTGGATTACAATGAGCAGTTCTTC. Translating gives CASSLVDYNEQFF.

CDR3 loop: CASSHHPKTGDAEAFF. CDR3 in DNA: TGTGCCAGCAGCCACCACCCAAAAACAGGGGACGCTGAAGCTTTCTTT. The genes are TRBV7-2 and TRBJ1-1; 7 nucleotides line up with TRBD1. Per germline, CDR1 SGHTA and CDR2 FQGNSA. The J segment lost 6 bases and the V segment lost 5 bases, leaving 15 bases of the junction unmatched. The CDR3 contains 16 residues.

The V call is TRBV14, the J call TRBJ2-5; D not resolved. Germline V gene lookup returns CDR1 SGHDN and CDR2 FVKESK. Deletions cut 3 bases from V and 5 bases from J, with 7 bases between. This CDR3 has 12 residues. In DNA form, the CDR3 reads TGTGCCAGCAGCCAGTCTCGGGAGACCCAGTACTTC. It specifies CASSQSRETQYF.

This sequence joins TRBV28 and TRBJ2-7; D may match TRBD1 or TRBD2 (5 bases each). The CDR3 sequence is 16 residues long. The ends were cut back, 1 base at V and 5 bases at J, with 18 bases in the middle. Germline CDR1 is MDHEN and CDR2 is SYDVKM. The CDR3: CASSLYSGRGMNEQYF. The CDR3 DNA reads TGTGCCAGCAGTTTATATTCCGGACGGGGCATGAACGAGCAGTACTTC.

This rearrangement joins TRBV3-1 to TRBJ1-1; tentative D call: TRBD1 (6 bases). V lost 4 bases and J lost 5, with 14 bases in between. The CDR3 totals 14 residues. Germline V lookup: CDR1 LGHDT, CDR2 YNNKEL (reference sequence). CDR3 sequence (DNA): TGTGCCAGCAGCCCGGGTGGGGGGCATACTGAAGCTTTCTTT. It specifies CASSPGGGHTEAFF. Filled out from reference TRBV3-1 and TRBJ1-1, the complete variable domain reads DTAVSQTPKYLVTQMGNDKSIKCEQNLGHDTMYWYKQDSKKFLKIMFSYNNKELIINETVPNRFSPKSPDKAHLNLHINSLELGDSAVYFCASSPGGGHTEAFFGQGTRLTVV.

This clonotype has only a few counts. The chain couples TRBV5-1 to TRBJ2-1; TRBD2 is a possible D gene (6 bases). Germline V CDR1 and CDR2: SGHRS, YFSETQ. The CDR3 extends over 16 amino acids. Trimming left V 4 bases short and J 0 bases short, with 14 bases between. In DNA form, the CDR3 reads TGCGCCAGCAGCGAACTAGCACAGAGCTCCTACAATGAGCAGTTCTTC. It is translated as CASSELAQSSYNEQFF.

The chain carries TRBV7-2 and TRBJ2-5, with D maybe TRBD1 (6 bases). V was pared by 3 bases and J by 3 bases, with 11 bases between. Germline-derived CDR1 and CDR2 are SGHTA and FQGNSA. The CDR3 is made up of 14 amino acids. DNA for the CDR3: TGTGCCAGCAGCTTTAGGCGACAGGAAGAGACCCAGTACTTC. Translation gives CASSFRRQEETQYF.

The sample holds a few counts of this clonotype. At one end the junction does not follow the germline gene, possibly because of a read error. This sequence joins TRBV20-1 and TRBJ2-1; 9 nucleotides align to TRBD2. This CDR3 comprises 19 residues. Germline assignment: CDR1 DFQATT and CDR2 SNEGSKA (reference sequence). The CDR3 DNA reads TGCAGTGCCAACCCATCCGCAGGATCAGCGGGAGGACTCTACAGTGAGCAGTTCTTC. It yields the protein CSANPSAGSAGGLYSEQFF.

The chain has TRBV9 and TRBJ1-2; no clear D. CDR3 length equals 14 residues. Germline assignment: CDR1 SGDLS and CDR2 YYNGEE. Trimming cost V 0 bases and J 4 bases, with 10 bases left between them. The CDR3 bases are TGTGCCAGCAGCGTAGGGGAGGTCATCTATGGCTACACCTTC. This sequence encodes CASSVGEVIYGYTF.

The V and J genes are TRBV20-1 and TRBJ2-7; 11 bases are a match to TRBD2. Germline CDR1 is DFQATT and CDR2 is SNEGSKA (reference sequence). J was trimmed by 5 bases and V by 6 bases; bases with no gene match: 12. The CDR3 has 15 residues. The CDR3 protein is CSAVLAGVSEDEQYF. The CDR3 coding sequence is TGCAGTGCCGTACTAGCGGGAGTTAGTGAGGACGAGCAGTACTTC.

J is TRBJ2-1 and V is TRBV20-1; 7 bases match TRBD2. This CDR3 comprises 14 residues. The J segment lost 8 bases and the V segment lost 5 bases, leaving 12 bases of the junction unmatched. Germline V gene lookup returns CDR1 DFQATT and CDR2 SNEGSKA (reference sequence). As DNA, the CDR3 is TGCAGTGCTTCCGTTGGGACTACTAACGATGAGCAGTTCTTC. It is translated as CSASVGTTNDEQFF.

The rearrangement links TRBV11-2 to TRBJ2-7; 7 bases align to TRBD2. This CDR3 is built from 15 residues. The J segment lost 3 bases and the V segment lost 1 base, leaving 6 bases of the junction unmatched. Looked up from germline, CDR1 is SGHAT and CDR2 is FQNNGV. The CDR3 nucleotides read TGTGCCAGCAGCTTAGCCGGCGGGAGTGGCTACGAGCAGTACTTC. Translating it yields CASSLAGGSGYEQYF.

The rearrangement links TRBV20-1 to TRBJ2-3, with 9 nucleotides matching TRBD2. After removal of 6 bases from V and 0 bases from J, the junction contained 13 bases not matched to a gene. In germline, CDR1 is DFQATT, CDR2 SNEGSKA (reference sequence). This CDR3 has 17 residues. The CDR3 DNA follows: TGCAGTGCCGGGGGGGCGGGAGGGCCCGGAAGCACAGATACGCAGTATTTT. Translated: CSAGGAGGPGSTDTQYF.

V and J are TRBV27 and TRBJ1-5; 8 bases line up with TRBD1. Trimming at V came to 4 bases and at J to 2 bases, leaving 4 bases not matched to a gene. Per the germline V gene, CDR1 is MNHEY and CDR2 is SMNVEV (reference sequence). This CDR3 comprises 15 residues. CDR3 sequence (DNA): TGTGCCAGCAGTTATGGGGGACAGGGCAATCAGCCCCAGCATTTT. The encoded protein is CASSYGGQGNQPQHF.

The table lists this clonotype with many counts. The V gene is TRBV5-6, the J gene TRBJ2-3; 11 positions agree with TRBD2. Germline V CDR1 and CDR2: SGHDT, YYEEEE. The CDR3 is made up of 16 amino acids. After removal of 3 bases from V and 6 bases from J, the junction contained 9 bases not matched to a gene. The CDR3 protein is CASSWPNLAGGDTQYF. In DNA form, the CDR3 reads TGTGCCAGCAGCTGGCCTAATCTAGCGGGAGGTGATACGCAGTATTTT.

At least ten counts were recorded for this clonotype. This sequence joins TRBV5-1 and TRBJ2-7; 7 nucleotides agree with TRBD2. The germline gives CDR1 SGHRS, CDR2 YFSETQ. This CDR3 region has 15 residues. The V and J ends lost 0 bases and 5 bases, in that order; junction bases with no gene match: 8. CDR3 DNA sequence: TGCGCCAGCAGCTTGGTGGGAGCGGGAATCGACGAGCAGTACTTC. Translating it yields CASSLVGAGIDEQYF.